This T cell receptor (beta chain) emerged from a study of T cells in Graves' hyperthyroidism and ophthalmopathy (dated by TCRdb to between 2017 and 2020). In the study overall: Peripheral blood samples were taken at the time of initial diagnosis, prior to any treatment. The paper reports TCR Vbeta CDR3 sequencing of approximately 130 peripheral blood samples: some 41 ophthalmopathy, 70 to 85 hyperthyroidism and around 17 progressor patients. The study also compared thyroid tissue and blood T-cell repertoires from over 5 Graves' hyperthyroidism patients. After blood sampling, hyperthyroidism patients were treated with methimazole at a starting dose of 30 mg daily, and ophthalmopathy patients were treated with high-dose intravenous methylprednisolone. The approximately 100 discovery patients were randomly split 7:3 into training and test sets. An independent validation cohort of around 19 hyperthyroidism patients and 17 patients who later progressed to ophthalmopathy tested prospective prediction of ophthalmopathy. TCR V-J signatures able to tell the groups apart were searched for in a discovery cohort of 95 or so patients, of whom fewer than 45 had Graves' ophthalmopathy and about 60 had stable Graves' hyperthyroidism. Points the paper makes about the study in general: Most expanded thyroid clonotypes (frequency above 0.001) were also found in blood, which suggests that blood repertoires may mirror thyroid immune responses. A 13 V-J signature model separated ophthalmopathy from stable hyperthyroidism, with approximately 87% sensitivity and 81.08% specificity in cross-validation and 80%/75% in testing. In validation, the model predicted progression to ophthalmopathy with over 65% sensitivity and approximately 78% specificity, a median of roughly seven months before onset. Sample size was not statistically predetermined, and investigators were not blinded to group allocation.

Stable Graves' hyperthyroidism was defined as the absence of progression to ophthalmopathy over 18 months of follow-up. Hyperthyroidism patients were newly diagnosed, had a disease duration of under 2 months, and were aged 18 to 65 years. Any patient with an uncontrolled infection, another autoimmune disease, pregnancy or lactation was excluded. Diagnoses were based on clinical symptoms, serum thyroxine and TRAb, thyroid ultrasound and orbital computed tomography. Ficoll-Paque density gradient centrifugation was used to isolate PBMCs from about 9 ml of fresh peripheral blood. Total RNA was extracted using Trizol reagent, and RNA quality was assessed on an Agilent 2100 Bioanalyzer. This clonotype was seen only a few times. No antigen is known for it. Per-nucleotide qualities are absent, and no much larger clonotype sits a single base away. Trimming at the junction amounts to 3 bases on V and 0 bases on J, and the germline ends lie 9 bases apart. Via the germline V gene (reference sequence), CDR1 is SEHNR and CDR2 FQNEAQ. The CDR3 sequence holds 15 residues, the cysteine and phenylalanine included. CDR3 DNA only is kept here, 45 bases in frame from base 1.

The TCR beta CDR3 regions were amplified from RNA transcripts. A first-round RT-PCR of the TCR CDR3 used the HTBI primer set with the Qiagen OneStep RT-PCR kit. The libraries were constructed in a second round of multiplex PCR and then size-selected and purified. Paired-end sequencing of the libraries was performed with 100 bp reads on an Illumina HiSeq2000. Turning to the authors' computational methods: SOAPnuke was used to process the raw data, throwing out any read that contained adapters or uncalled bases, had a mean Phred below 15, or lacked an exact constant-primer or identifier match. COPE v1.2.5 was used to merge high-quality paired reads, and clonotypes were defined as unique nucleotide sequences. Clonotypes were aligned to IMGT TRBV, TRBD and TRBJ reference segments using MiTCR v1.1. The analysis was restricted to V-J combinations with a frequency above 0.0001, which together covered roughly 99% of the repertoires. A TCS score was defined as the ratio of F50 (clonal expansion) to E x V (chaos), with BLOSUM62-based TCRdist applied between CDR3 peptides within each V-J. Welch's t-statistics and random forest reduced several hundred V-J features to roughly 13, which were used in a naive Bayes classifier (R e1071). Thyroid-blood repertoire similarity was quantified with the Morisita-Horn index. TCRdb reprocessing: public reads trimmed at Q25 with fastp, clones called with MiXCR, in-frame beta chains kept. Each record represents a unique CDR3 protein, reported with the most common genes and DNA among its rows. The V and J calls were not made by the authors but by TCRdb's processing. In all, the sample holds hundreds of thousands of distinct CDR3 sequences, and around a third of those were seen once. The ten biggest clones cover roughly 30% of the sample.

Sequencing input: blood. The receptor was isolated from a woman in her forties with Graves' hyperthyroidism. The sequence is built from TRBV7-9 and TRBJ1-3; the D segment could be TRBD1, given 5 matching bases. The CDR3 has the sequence CASSFRQTSGNTIYF. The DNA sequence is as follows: TGTGCCAGCAGCTTTCGACAGACCTCTGGAAACACCATATATTTT.